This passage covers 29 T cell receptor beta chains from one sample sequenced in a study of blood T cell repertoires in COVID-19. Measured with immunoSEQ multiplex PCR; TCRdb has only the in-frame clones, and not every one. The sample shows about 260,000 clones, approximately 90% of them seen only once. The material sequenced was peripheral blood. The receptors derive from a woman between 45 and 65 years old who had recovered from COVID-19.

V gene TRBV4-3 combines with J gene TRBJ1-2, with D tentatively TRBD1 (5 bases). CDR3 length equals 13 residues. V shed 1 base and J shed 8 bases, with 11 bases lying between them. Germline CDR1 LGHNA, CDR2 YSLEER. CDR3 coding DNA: TGCGCCAGCAGCCAAGGCAGGGAGGGGGGCTACACCTTC. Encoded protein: CASSQGREGGYTF.

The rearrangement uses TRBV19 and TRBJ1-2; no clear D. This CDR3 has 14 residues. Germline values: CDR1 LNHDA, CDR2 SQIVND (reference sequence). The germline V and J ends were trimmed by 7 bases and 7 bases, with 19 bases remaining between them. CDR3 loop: CASNPRTGIGGYTF. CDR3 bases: TGTGCCAGTAACCCGAGGACGGGGATAGGTGGCTACACCTTC.

CDR3 protein: CASSPIGGGAYEKLFF. CDR3 coding DNA: TGCGCCAGCAGCCCCATCGGGGGGGGCGCGTATGAAAAACTGTTTTTT. The chain couples TRBV5-1 to TRBJ1-4, with TRBD1 as a possible D gene (6 bases). This CDR3 has 16 amino acids. Germline V gene data show CDR1 as SGHRS and CDR2 as YFSETQ. The V end was cut by 4 bases, the J end by 6 bases, with 19 bases between.

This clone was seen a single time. The CDR3 region is CAWSAPRGRLYGYTF. In nucleotides, the CDR3 is TGTGCCTGGAGTGCCCCCAGGGGTAGGCTCTATGGCTACACCTTC. The V call is TRBV30, the J call TRBJ1-2, with D perhaps matching TRBD1 (6 bases). In germline, CDR1 is GTSNPN, CDR2 SVGIG (reference sequence). Trimming pared 1 base from V and 4 bases from J, leaving 16 bases between. The CDR3 is 15 residues long. The entire variable domain, with the rest obtained from reference TRBV30 and TRBJ1-2, is as follows: SQTIHQWPATLVQPVGSPLSLECTVEGTSNPNLYWYRQAAGRGLQLLFYSVGIGQISSEVPQNLSASRPQDRQFILSSKKLLLSDSGFYLCAWSAPRGRLYGYTFGSGTRLTVV.

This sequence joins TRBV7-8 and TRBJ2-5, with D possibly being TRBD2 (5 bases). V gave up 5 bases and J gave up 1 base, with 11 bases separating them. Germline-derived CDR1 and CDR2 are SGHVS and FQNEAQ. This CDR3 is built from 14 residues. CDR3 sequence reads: CASSLTEVQETQYF. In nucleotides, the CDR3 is TGTGCCAGCAGCCTGACGGAGGTCCAAGAGACCCAGTACTTC.

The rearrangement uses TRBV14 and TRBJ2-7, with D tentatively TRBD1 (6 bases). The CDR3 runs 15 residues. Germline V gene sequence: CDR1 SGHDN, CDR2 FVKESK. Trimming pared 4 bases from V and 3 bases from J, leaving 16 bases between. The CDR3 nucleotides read TGTGCCAGCAGCCGAGGGACATCGGGCGACTACGAGCAGTACTTC. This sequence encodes CASSRGTSGDYEQYF.

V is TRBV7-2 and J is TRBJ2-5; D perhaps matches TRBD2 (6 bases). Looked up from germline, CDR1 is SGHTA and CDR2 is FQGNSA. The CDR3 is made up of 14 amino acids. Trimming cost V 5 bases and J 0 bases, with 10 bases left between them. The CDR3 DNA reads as TGTGCCAGCAGCCTCGGGACTTACCAAGAGACCCAGTACTTC. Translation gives CASSLGTYQETQYF.

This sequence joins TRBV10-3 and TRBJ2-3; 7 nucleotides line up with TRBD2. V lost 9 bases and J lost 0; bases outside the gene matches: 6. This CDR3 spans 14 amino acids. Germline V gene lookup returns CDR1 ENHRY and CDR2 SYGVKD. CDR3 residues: CAISLAASTDTQYF. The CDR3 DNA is TGTGCCATTAGTCTAGCGGCTAGCACAGATACGCAGTATTTT.

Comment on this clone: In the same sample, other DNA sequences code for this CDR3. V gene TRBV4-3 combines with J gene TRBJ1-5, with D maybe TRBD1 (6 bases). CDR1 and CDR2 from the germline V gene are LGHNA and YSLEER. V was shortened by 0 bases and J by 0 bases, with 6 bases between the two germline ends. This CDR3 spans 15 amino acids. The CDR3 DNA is TGCGCCAGCAGCCAAGAACAGGGTAGCAATCAGCCCCAGCATTTT. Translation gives CASSQEQGSNQPQHF.

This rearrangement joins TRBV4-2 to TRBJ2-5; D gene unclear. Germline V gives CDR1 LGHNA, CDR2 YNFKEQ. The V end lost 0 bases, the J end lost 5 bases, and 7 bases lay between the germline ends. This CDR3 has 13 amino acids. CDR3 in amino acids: CASSQDSRETQYF. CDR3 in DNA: TGTGCCAGCAGCCAAGATTCTAGGGAGACCCAGTACTTC.

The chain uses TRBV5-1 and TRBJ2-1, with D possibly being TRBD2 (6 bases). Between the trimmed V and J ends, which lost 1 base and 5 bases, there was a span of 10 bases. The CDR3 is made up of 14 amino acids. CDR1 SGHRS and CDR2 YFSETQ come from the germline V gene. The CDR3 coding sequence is TGCGCCAGCAGCTTGCGGGAGTGGGACAATGAGCAGTTCTTC. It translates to CASSLREWDNEQFF.

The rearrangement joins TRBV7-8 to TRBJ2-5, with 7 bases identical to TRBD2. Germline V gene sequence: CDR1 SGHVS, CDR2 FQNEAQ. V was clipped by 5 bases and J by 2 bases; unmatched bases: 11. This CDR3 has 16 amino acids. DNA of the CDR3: TGTGCCAGCAGCGGAGGGCGGGGGTCCCTACAAGAGACCCAGTACTTC. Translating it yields CASSGGRGSLQETQYF.

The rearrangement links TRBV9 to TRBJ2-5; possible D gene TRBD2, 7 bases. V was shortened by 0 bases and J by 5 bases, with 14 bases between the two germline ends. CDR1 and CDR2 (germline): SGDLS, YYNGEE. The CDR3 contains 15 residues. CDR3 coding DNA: TGTGCCAGCAGCGTAGACGGCAGGGGAGGGGAGACCCAGTACTTC. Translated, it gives CASSVDGRGGETQYF.

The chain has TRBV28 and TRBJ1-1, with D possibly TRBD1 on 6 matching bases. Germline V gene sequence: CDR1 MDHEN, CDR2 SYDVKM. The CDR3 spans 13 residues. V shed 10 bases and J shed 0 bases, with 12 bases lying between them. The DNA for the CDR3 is TGTGCCACCCAGGGGCCCATGAACACTGAAGCTTTCTTT. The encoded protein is CATQGPMNTEAFF.

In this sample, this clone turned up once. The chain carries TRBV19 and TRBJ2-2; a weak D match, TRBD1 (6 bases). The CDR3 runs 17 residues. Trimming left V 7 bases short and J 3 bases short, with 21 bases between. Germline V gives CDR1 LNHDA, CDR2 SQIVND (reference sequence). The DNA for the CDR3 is TGTGCCAGTATCAGGACAGCCTACGGAGGAGACACCGGGGAGCTGTTTTTT. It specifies CASIRTAYGGDTGELFF.

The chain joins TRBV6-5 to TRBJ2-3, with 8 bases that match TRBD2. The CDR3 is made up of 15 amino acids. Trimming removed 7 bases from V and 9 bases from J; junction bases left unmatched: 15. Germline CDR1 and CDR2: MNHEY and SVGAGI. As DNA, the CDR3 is TGTGCCAGCACCCCGGGGGGGTTAGCAAGCTTGACGCAGTATTTT. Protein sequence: CASTPGGLASLTQYF.

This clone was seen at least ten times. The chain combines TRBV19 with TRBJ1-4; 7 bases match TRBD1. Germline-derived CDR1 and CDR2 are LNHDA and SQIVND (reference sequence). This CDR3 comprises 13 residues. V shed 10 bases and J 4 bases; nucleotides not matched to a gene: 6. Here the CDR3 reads CATKGQFNEKLFF. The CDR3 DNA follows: TGTGCCACTAAGGGACAGTTTAATGAAAAACTGTTTTTT. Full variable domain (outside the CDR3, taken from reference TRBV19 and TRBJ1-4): DGGITQSPKYLFRKEGQNVTLSCEQNLNHDAMYWYRQDPGQGLRLIYYSQIVNDFQKGDIAEGYSVSREKKESFPLTVTSAQKNPTAFYLCATKGQFNEKLFFGSGTQLSVL.

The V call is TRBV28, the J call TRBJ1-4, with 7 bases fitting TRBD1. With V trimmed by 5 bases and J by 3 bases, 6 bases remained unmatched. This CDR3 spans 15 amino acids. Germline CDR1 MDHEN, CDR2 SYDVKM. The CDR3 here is CASSPWDRSNEKLFF. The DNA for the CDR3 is TGTGCCAGCAGTCCTTGGGACAGATCTAATGAAAAACTGTTTTTT.

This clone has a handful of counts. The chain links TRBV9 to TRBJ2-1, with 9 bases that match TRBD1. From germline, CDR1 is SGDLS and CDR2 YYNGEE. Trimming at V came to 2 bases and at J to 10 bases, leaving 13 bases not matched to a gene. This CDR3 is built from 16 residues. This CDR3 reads CASSVTSGTGSEEQFF. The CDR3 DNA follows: TGTGCCAGCAGCGTTACGTCCGGGACAGGGTCCGAGGAGCAGTTCTTC.

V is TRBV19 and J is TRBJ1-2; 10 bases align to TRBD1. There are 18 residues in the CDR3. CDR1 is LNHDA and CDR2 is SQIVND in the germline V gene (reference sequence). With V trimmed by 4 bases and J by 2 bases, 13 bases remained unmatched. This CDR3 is CASSTHRTGGTKNYGYTF. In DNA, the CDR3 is TGTGCCAGTAGTACCCATAGGACAGGGGGTACGAAAAACTATGGCTACACCTTC.

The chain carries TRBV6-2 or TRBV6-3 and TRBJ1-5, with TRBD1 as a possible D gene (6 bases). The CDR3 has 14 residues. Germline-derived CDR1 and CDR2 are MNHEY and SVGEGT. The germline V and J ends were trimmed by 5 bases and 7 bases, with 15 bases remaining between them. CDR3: CASSRTDRRQPQHF. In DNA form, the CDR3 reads TGTGCCAGCAGTCGGACAGATAGACGCCAGCCCCAGCATTTT.

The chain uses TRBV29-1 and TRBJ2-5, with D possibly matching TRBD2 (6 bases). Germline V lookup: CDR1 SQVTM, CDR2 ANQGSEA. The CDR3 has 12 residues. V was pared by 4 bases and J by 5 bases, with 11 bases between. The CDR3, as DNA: TGCAGCGTTGGAAAGGAGGGGGAGACCCAGTACTTC. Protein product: CSVGKEGETQYF.

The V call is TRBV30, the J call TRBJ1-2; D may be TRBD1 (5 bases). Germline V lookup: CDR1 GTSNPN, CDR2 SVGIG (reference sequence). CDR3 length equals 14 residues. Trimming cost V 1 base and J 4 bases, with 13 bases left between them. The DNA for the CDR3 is TGTGCCTGGAGTGGCTGGGGCGTAGGCTATGGCTACACCTTC. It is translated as CAWSGWGVGYGYTF.

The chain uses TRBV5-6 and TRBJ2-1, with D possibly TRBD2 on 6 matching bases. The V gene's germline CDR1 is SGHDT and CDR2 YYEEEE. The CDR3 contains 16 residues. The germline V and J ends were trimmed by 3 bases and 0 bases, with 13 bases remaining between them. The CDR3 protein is CASSSSRGASYNEQFF. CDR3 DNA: TGTGCCAGCAGCTCCTCACGCGGGGCCTCCTACAATGAGCAGTTCTTC.

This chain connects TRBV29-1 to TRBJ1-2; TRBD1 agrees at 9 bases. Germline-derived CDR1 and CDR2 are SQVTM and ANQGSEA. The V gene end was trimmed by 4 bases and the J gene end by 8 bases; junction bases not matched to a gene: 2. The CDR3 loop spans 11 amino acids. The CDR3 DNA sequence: TGCAGCGTTGGAGGGACAGGGGGCTACACCTTC. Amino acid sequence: CSVGGTGGYTF.

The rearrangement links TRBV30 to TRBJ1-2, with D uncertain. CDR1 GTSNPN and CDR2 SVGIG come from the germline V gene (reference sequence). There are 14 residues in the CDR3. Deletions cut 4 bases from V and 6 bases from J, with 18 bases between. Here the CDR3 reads CAWTPDFPSDGYTF. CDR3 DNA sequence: TGTGCCTGGACCCCGGACTTTCCGTCGGATGGCTACACCTTC.

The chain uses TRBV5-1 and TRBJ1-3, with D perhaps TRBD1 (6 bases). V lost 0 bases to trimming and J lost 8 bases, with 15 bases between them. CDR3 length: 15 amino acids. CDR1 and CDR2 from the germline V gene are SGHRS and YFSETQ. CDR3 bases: TGCGCCAGCAGCTTGGGGTCAGGGGAGTTGGACACCATATATTTT. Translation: CASSLGSGELDTIYF.

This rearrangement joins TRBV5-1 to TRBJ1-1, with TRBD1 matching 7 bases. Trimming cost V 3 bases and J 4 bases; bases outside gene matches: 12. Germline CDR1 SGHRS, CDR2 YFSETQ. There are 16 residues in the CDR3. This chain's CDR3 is CASSWWDSPTGTEAFF. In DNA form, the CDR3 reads TGCGCCAGCAGCTGGTGGGACAGTCCAACGGGCACTGAAGCTTTCTTT.

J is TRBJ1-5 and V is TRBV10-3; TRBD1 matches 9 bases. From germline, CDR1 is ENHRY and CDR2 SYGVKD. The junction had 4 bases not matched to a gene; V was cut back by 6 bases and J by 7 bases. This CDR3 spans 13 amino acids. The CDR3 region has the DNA TGTGCCATCAGGGGACAGGGAGGGCAGCCCCAGCATTTT. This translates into CAIRGQGGQPQHF.